A selection of T cell receptor beta chains follows, all from one sample in a study of cytomegalovirus exposure and HLA in healthy donors. TCRdb's table, derived via immunoSEQ multiplex PCR, lists solely in-frame clones and lacks some. The table shows about 160,000 clones, with roughly three quarters occurring only once. The source material was PBMCs. The receptors here all came from a man aged 55 to 70 in good health and CMV-seronegative. CDR3s include the opening cysteine and the closing phenylalanine or tryptophan. The D gene is left open where the match is weak. The size field is filled for only some rows; it gives once, few, many or a size class.

size,J,D,V,CDR3,DNA
few,TRBJ2-7,-,TRBV10-1,CASSSGYEQYF,TGCGCCAGCAGCAGTGGTTACGAGCAGTACTTC
once,TRBJ1-2,-,TRBV5-1,CASSDRGGPNYGYTF,TGCGCCAGCAGCGATCGTGGAGGTCCTAACTATGGCTACACCTTC
-,TRBJ1-5,-,TRBV19,CASSPYSNQPQHF,TGTGCCAGTAGTCCTTATAGCAATCAGCCCCAGCATTTT
once,TRBJ2-7,TRBD1,TRBV5-1,CASSFNLGQAYEQYF,TGCGCCAGCAGCTTTAACCTGGGACAGGCCTACGAGCAGTACTTC
-,TRBJ2-2,-,TRBV21-1,CASSKVEPEMGAGELFF,TGTGCCAGCAGCAAAGTAGAGCCAGAGATGGGCGCCGGGGAGCTGTTTTTT
-,TRBJ2-3,-,TRBV21-1,CASSTGVAGVLDTQYF,TGTGCCAGCAGCACTGGTGTAGCGGGCGTCTTAGATACGCAGTATTTT
-,TRBJ2-1,TRBD2,TRBV28,CASSSPSGRNYNEQFF,TGTGCCAGCAGTTCCCCTAGCGGGAGGAATTACAATGAGCAGTTCTTC
-,TRBJ2-1,TRBD2,TRBV5-1,CASSLGGTSGKNEQFF,TGCGCCAGCAGCTTGGGGGGGACTAGCGGGAAGAATGAGCAGTTCTTC
-,TRBJ2-3,TRBD2,TRBV4-3,CASSRRQSGGVGDTQYF,TGCGCCAGCAGCCGGCGGCAGAGCGGGGGGGTGGGAGATACGCAGTATTTT
-,TRBJ2-2,TRBD1,TRBV4-3,CASSQPPGTDTGELFF,TGCGCCAGCAGCCAACCCCCCGGGACAGATACCGGGGAGCTGTTCTTT
-,TRBJ2-2,-,TRBV10-2,CASRQSGELFF,TGCGCCAGCAGACAGTCGGGGGAGCTGTTTTTT
-,TRBJ1-2,TRBD1,TRBV27,CARQQGATYGYTF,TGTGCCAGGCAGCAGGGGGCGACCTATGGCTACACCTTC
once,TRBJ2-1,TRBD2,TRBV6-6,CASSPPSGAYGDEQFF,TGTGCCAGCAGTCCCCCTAGCGGGGCTTACGGAGATGAGCAGTTCTTC
-,TRBJ1-6,-,TRBV28,CASLDLSSYNSPLHF,TGTGCCAGCTTGGACTTAAGCTCCTATAATTCACCCCTCCACTTT